This T cell receptor beta chain was identified during a study of Graves' ophthalmopathy and Graves' hyperthyroidism (dated by TCRdb to 2017 to 2018). For the wider study: Peripheral blood was collected at initial diagnosis, prior to any treatment. The study used TCR beta repertoire signatures to distinguish Graves' ophthalmopathy from Graves' hyperthyroidism and to predict progression to ophthalmopathy. In total, 135 blood samples were TCR-sequenced: 40 to 45 ophthalmopathy, 75 hyperthyroidism and some 17 hyperthyroidism-to-ophthalmopathy patients. To explore V-J signatures that separate ophthalmopathy from hyperthyroidism, a discovery set of about a hundred patients was enrolled, consisting of 40 to 45 with ophthalmopathy and about 60 with stable hyperthyroidism. For independent validation, a separate cohort was made up of roughly 19 hyperthyroidism patients plus 17 patients who later progressed from hyperthyroidism to ophthalmopathy. In roughly 6 hyperthyroidism patients, the T-cell repertoire of thyroid tissue was compared with the T-cell repertoire of blood. Following sample collection, hyperthyroidism patients were given methimazole at a starting dose of 30 mg daily, and ophthalmopathy patients were given high-dose intravenous methylprednisolone. The 75 to 100 discovery patients were divided at random into training and test sets in a 7:3 ratio. The study at large found these results: The 13-signature model separated ophthalmopathy from stable hyperthyroidism with roughly 88% sensitivity and around 81% specificity in cross-validation, and 80%/75% in the test set. In validation, the model predicted ophthalmopathy progression with nearly 71% sensitivity and 72.22% specificity; some twelve predicted patients were CT-confirmed with GO in a median of around 6 months. Most of the expanded thyroid clonotypes with a frequency above 0.001 were also detected in blood, and it was suggested that the thyroid immune response may be reflected by blood repertoires. No statistical method was used to set the sample size in advance, and the investigators knew which group each participant was assigned to.

TCR beta CDR3 regions were amplified from RNA transcripts for repertoire sequencing. HTBI primers and the Qiagen OneStep RT-PCR kit were used in a first-round RT-PCR, which was followed by a second-round multiplex PCR, size selection and purification. Libraries were sequenced paired-end with 100 bp reads on an Illumina HiSeq2000. On the authors' methods: SOAPnuke was used for read processing, and reads with adapters, uncalled bases, a mean Phred below 15, or no exact constant-primer or identifier match were discarded. COPE v1.2.5 was used to merge high-quality paired reads. Each unique nucleotide sequence was treated as a clonotype, and MiTCR v1.1 was used to align the clonotypes to the IMGT TRB V, D and J references. Analysis was restricted to V-J combinations with a frequency above 0.0001, which covered 99.2% of repertoires. For each V-J combination, a TCR clonal expansion and chaos score was defined as F50 clonal expansion divided by the chaos observed in the TCRdist matrix. Welch's t-statistics and random forest were used to reduce features to about 14 V-J combinations, which were fed into a naive Bayes classifier. The Morisita-Horn index was used to measure how similar the thyroid and blood repertoires were. TCRdb reprocessed the public reads (quality trimming at Q25 with fastp, clone calling with MiXCR) and kept in-frame beta chains. Entries that share a CDR3 protein sequence are merged under the most common genes and DNA. The V and J calls, along with clone size, are taken from TCRdb and not from the paper's own processing. Within this sample are approximately 210,000 distinct CDR3 sequences, with 25% to 35% of them counted one time only. The ten largest clones take up around 10% of the sample.

Patients with ophthalmopathy had moderately to severely active disease, with a Clinical Activity Score of 3 or more, a NOSPECS grade of 4 or more, and a disease duration of less than 3 months. Anyone with other autoimmune diseases, uncontrolled infections, pregnancy or lactation was excluded from the study. Diagnosis was based on clinical symptoms, serum thyroxine, TRAb, thyroid ultrasound and orbital computed tomography. PBMCs were isolated from 10 ml of fresh peripheral blood by Ficoll-Paque density gradient centrifugation. Total RNA was extracted using Trizol reagent, and RNA quality was checked on an Agilent 2100 Bioanalyzer. Remarks on this clonotype: Its recognized antigen is unknown. Per-base qualities were not stored, and no clone one base away is much larger.

Counted from cysteine to phenylalanine, this CDR3 has 14 amino acids. The kept DNA is CDR3 alone, 42 bases in frame from the first base. V sheds 2 bases and J sheds 4 bases, leaving 12 bases between their ends. The germline V gene encodes CDR1 LNHNV and CDR2 YYDKDF (reference sequence). The clonotype originates from a man aged 50 or older with Graves' ophthalmopathy. Donor details come from another sample of the same person, matched by shared clones. The sequencing sample was made of peripheral blood. The chain is encoded by TRBV15 joined to TRBJ2-7; the D gene assignment is ambiguous. CDR3 sequence: CATSRTRGVYEQYF. The sequence in DNA is TGTGCCACCAGCAGAACGCGAGGTGTATACGAGCAGTACTTC.